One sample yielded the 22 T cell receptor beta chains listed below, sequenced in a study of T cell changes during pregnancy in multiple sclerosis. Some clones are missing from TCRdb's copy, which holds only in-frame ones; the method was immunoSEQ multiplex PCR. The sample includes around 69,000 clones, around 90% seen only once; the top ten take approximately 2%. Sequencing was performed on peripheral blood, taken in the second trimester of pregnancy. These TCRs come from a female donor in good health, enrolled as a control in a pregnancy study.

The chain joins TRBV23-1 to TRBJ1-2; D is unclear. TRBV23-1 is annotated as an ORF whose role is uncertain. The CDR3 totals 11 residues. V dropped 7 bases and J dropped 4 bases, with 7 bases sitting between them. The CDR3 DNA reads TGCGCCAGCATTGCCGGCTATGGCTACACCTTC. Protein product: CASIAGYGYTF.

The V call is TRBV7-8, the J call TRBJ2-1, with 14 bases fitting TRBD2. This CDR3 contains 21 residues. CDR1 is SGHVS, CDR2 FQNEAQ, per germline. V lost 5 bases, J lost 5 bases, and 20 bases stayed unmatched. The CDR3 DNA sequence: TGTGCCAGCAGCGGGGGACTAGCGGGGGCGTTTATCCCACTCCAGAACAATGAGCAGTTCTTC. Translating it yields CASSGGLAGAFIPLQNNEQFF.

The CDR3 loop reads CASSLAARGFHEQYF. DNA of the CDR3: TGTGCCAGCAGCTTGGCGGCCAGGGGGTTCCACGAGCAGTACTTC. The chain joins TRBV5-4 to TRBJ2-7; the match to TRBD1 covers 7 bases. The germline CDR1 and CDR2 sequences are SGHNT and YYREEE (reference sequence). V was clipped by 0 bases and J by 5 bases; unmatched bases: 8. The CDR3 has 15 amino acids.

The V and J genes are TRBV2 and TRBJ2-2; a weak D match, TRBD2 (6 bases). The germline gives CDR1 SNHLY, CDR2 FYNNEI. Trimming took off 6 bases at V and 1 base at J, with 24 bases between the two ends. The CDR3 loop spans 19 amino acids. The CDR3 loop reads CASSETLLHGSQNTGELFF. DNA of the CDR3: TGTGCCAGCAGCGAGACCCTCCTACACGGGAGTCAGAACACCGGGGAGCTGTTTTTT.

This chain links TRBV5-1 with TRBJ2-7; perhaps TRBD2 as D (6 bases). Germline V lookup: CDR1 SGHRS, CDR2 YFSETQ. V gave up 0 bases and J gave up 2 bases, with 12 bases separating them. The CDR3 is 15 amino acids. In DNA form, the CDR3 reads TGCGCCAGCAGCTTGGAGCCGGGAGACGCCTACGAGCAGTACTTC. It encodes CASSLEPGDAYEQYF.

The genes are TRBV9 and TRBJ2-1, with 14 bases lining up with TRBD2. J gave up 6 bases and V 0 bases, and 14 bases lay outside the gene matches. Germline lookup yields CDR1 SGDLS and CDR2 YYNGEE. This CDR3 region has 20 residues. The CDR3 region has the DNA TGTGCCAGCAGCGTAGCTAGTATACTAGGGGGACTAGCGGGGGCCAATGAGCAGTTCTTC. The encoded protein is CASSVASILGGLAGANEQFF.

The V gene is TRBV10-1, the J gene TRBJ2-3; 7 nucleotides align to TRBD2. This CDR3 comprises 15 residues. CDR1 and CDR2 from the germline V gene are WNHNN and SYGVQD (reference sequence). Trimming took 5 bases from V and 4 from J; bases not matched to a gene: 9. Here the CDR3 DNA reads TGCGCCAGCAGTCCCCGGGCGGGGGAGGCAGATACGCAGTATTTT. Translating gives CASSPRAGEADTQYF.

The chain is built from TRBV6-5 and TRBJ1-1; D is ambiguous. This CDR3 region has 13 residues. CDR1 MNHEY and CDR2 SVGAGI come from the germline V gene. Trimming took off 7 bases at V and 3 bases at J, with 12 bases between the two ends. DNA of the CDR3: TGTGCCAGCAACCCCAGAGGGTACACTGAAGCTTTCTTT. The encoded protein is CASNPRGYTEAFF.

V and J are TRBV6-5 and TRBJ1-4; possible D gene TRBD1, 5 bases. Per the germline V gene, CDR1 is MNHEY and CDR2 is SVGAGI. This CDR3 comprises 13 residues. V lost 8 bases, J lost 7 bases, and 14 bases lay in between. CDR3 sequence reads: CASGGREGEKLFF. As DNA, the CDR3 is TGTGCCAGCGGTGGCAGGGAAGGTGAAAAACTGTTTTTT.

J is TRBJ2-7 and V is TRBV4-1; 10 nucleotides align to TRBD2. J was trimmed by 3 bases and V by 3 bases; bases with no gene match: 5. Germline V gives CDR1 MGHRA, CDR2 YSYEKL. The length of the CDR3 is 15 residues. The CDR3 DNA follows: TGCGCCAGCAGCCATCGACTAGCGGGTCGCTACGAGCAGTACTTC. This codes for CASSHRLAGRYEQYF.

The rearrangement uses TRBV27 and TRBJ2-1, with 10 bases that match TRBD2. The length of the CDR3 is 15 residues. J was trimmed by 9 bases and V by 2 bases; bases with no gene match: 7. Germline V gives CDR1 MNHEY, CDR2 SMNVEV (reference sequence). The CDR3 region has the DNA TGTGCCAGCAGTTTAGATACTAGCGGGATACCTGAGCAGTTCTTC. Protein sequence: CASSLDTSGIPEQFF.

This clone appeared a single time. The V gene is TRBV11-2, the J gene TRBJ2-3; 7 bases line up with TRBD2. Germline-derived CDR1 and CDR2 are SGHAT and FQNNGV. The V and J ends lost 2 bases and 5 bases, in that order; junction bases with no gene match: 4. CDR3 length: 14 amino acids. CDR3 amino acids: CASSLLSSGDTQYF. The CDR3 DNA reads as TGTGCCAGCAGCTTACTTTCTAGCGGAGATACGCAGTATTTT.

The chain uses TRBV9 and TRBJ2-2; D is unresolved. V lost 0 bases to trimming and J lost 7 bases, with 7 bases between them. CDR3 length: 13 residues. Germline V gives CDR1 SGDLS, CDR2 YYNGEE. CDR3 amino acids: CASSVGAIGELFF. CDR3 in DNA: TGTGCCAGCAGCGTAGGCGCAATCGGGGAGCTGTTTTTT.

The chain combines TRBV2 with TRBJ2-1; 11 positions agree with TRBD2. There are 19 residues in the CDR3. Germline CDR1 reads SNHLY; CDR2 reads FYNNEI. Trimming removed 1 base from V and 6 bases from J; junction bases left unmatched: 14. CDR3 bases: TGTGCCAGCAGTGAAGGCGGTTGGGTAGCGGGGGGGCATGTCAATGAGCAGTTCTTC. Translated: CASSEGGWVAGGHVNEQFF.

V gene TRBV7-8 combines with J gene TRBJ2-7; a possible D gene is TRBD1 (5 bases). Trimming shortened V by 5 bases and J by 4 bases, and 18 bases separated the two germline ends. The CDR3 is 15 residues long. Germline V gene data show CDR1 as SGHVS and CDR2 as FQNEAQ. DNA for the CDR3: TGTGCCAGCAGCCTATCGAGCCAGGGTTGGTACGAGCAGTACTTC. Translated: CASSLSSQGWYEQYF. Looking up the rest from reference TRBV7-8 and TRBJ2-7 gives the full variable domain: GAGVSQSPRYKVAKRGQDVALRCDPISGHVSLFWYQQALGQGPEFLTYFQNEAQLDKSGLPSDRFFAERPEGSVSTLKIQRTQQEDSAVYLCASSLSSQGWYEQYFGPGTRLTVT.

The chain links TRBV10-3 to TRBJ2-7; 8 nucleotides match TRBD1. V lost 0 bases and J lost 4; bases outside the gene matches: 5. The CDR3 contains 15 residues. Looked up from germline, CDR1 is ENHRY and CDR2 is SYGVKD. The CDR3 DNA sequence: TGTGCCATCAGTGAGTCGGGGGACAGGATTTACGAGCAGTACTTC. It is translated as CAISESGDRIYEQYF.

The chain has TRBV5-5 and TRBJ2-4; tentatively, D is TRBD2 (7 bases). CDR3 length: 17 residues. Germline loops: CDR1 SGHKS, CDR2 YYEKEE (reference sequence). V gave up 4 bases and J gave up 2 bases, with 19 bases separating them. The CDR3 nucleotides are TGTGCCAGCAGCATAGAAACAGGGAGGGGTCCCAAAAACATTCAGTACTTC. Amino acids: CASSIETGRGPKNIQYF.

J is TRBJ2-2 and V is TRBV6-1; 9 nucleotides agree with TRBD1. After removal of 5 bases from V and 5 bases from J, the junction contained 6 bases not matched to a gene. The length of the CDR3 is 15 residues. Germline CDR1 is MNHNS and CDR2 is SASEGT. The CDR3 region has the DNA TGTGCCAGCAGTCCCACAGGACAGGGGACCGGGGAGCTGTTTTTT. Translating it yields CASSPTGQGTGELFF.

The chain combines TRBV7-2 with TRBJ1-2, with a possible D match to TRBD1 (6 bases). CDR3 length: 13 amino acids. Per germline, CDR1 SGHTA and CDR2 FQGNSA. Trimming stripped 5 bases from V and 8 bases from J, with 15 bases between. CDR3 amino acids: CASSQGQIWGYTF. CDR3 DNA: TGTGCCAGCAGCCAGGGGCAAATTTGGGGCTACACCTTC.

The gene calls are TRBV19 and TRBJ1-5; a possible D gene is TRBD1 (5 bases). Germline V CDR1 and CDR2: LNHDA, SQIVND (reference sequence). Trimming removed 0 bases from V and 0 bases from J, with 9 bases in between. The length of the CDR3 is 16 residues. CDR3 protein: CASSIESGVSNQPQHF. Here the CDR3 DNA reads TGTGCCAGTAGTATAGAGTCGGGGGTTAGCAATCAGCCCCAGCATTTT.

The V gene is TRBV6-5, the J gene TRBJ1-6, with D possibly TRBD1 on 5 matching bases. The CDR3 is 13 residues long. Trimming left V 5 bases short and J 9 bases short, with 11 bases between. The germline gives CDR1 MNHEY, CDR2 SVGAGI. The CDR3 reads CASSTGLLSPLHF. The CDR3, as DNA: TGTGCCAGCAGTACAGGCCTCCTTTCACCCCTCCACTTT.

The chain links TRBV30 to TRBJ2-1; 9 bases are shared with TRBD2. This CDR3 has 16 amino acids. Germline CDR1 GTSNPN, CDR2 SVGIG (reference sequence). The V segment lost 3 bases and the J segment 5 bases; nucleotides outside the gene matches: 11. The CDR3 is CAWSFAVAGENNEQFF. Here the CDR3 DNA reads TGTGCCTGGAGCTTTGCGGTAGCGGGGGAGAACAATGAGCAGTTCTTC.